Each of the 19 T cell receptor beta chains below was sequenced from the same sample in a study of T cell responses to AZD1222 COVID-19 vaccine. This table comes from immunoSEQ multiplex PCR, and its TCRdb copy is limited to in-frame clones, with some not included. The sample includes over 55,000 clones, over 65% of them seen just once. This sample comprised peripheral blood, obtained 28 days after the second AZD1222 dose. These receptors were collected from an adult who received the AZD1222 COVID-19 vaccine.

The chain combines TRBV19 with TRBJ1-1; 7 bases map to TRBD1. Germline V gene sequence: CDR1 LNHDA, CDR2 SQIVND (reference sequence). The CDR3 is made up of 14 amino acids. V lost 6 bases and J lost 0; bases outside the gene matches: 4. CDR3 protein: CASSPGQLNTEAFF. As DNA, the CDR3 is TGTGCCAGTAGCCCGGGACAGTTGAACACTGAAGCTTTCTTT.

In the case of this clone: Germline and junction disagree at one end, which may indicate a read error. The DNA of the CDR3 is TGTGCCGGCAGTCTCACAGGGTTCGACAATCAGCCCCAGCATTTT. Translated, it gives CAGSLTGFDNQPQHF. The V and J genes are TRBV2 and TRBJ1-5; perhaps TRBD1 as D (6 bases). The CDR3 is 15 residues long. Per the germline V gene, CDR1 is SNHLY and CDR2 is FYNNEI.

This clone is a singleton in its sample. This sequence joins TRBV20-1 and TRBJ1-4; D is possibly TRBD1 (6 bases). The CDR3 spans 13 residues. Germline V lookup: CDR1 DFQATT, CDR2 SNEGSKA (reference sequence). V was trimmed by 3 bases and J by 7 bases, leaving 12 bases between them. The CDR3 reads CSASYETGEKLFF. The CDR3 nucleotides are TGCAGTGCTAGTTATGAGACAGGTGAAAAACTGTTTTTT.

This clone has a single count. CDR3: CSVEEEDGTAGNTIYF. In DNA form, the CDR3 reads TGCAGCGTTGAAGAAGAGGATGGGACGGCTGGAAACACCATATATTTT. This chain joins TRBV29-1 and TRBJ1-3; perhaps TRBD1 as D (5 bases). Germline CDR1 SQVTM, CDR2 ANQGSEA. Trimming took 0 bases from V and 2 from J, leaving 14 bases between them. CDR3 length: 16 residues.

The V and J genes are TRBV5-6 and TRBJ1-5; no firm D call. V was pared by 1 base and J by 5 bases, with 13 bases between. This CDR3 region has 15 residues. The germline V gene has CDR1 SGHDT and CDR2 YYEEEE. This CDR3 reads CASSLRGIADQPQHF. In DNA, the CDR3 is TGTGCCAGCAGCTTGCGAGGGATAGCCGATCAGCCCCAGCATTTT.

The chain carries TRBV11-3 and TRBJ2-5; D might be TRBD1 (5 bases). Germline-derived CDR1 and CDR2 are SGHNT and YENEEA. The CDR3 has 13 residues. Trimming pared 3 bases from V and 4 bases from J, leaving 9 bases between. CDR3 DNA: TGTGCCAGCAGCTTGCAGGGAACAGAGACCCAGTACTTC. Protein product: CASSLQGTETQYF. The variable domain in full, completed from reference TRBV11-3 and TRBJ2-5, reads EAGVVQSPRYKIIEKKQPVAFWCNPISGHNTLYWYLQNLGQGPELLIRYENEEAVDDSQLPKDRFSAERLKGVDSTLKIQPAELGDSAVYLCASSLQGTETQYFGPGTRLLVL.

The rearrangement links TRBV29-1 to TRBJ1-1, with D unclear. Trimming pared 2 bases from V and 1 base from J, leaving 8 bases between. CDR3 length: 13 amino acids. Germline assignment: CDR1 SQVTM and CDR2 ANQGSEA. The CDR3 loop reads CSVERQANTEAFF. CDR3 sequence (DNA): TGCAGCGTTGAAAGGCAGGCGAACACTGAAGCTTTCTTT.

In DNA, the CDR3 is TGCAGCGTAGGTCAATGGGGGATCTATGGCTACACCTTC. It translates to CSVGQWGIYGYTF. The rearrangement uses TRBV29-1 and TRBJ1-2; weak D call: TRBD1 (5 bases). Germline CDR1 SQVTM, CDR2 ANQGSEA. This CDR3 is built from 13 residues. V was cut by 6 bases and J by 4 bases, with 15 bases left in between.

The V gene is TRBV19, the J gene TRBJ1-5; weak D call: TRBD1 (5 bases). This CDR3 contains 17 residues. Germline V CDR1 and CDR2: LNHDA, SQIVND (reference sequence). Trimming shortened V by 3 bases and J by 5 bases, and 20 bases separated the two germline ends. CDR3 sequence: CASSIGTQGARHQPQHF. CDR3 in DNA: TGTGCCAGTAGTATTGGAACTCAAGGGGCACGACATCAGCCCCAGCATTTT.

The genes are TRBV5-1 and TRBJ1-1; the D gene is possibly TRBD1 (6 bases). Germline V CDR1 and CDR2: SGHRS, YFSETQ. The V end was cut by 2 bases, the J end by 5 bases, with 16 bases between. The CDR3 has 15 residues. This chain's CDR3 is CASSLGGGVKTEAFF. The CDR3, as DNA: TGCGCCAGCAGCTTAGGCGGGGGCGTCAAAACTGAAGCTTTCTTT.

The chain recombines TRBV5-1 with TRBJ2-7, with D possibly being TRBD1 (5 bases). Germline values: CDR1 SGHRS, CDR2 YFSETQ. CDR3 length: 15 residues. V was shortened by 1 base and J by 3 bases, with 14 bases between the two germline ends. As DNA, the CDR3 is TGCGCCAGCAGCTTGTCGAAGGGGATCCTCTACGAGCAGTACTTC. Protein: CASSLSKGILYEQYF. Full variable domain (rest looked up from reference TRBV5-1 and TRBJ2-7): KAGVTQTPRYLIKTRGQQVTLSCSPISGHRSVSWYQQTPGQGLQFLFEYFSETQRNKGNFPGRFSGRQFSNSRSEMNVSTLELGDSALYLCASSLSKGILYEQYFGPGTRLTVT.

The chain links TRBV6-1 to TRBJ1-1; TRBD1 matches 9 bases. Germline V gene sequence: CDR1 MNHNS, CDR2 SASEGT. This CDR3 has 15 amino acids. V gave up 2 bases and J gave up 5 bases; unmatched junction bases: 6. The CDR3 bases are TGTGCCAGCAGTGAATCCCCGACAGGGGGTACTGAAGCTTTCTTT. Its translation is CASSESPTGGTEAFF.

The CDR3 is CAQRAVSYGYTF. For the CDR3, the DNA is TGTGCCCAAAGAGCCGTTTCCTATGGCTACACCTTC. The V gene is TRBV30, the J gene TRBJ1-2; no reliable D call. V was pared by 8 bases and J by 4 bases, with 14 bases between. This CDR3 contains 12 residues. The germline V gene encodes CDR1 GTSNPN and CDR2 SVGIG (reference sequence).

This chain links TRBV18 with TRBJ2-1; possibly TRBD1 for D (6 bases). This CDR3 contains 13 residues. Trimming left V 2 bases short and J 8 bases short, with 10 bases between. Germline CDR1 is KGHSH and CDR2 is LQKENI. The CDR3 region is CASSPNREDEQFF. CDR3 DNA sequence: TGTGCCAGCTCACCAAACAGGGAAGATGAGCAGTTCTTC.

This clone was detected only a few times. The rearrangement joins TRBV7-9 to TRBJ2-7; D uncertain. The CDR3 consists of 14 residues. Looked up from germline, CDR1 is SEHNR and CDR2 is FQNEAQ (reference sequence). V lost 5 bases, J lost 1 base, and 12 bases lay in between. The CDR3 DNA reads TGTGCCAGCAGCCTCACGGACGGTTCCTACGAGCAGTACTTC. This translates into CASSLTDGSYEQYF.

V and J are TRBV3-1 (or the pseudogene TRBV3-2) and TRBJ2-7, with unresolved D. The germline V gene has CDR1 LGHDT and CDR2 YNNKEL (reference sequence). V was clipped by 4 bases and J by 0 bases, with 16 bases between them. The CDR3 runs to 16 residues. The CDR3 region is CASSLYGSSSSYEQYF. CDR3 bases: TGTGCCAGCAGCCTTTATGGGTCATCCAGCTCCTACGAGCAGTACTTC.

V and J are TRBV4-3 and TRBJ2-7; D could derive from TRBD1 or TRBD2 (6 bases each). The CDR3 contains 16 residues. CDR1 and CDR2 (germline): LGHNA, YSLEER. V was shortened by 3 bases and J by 5 bases, with 20 bases between the two germline ends. The DNA of the CDR3 is TGCGCCAGCAGCCACCCACAGGGACTCCTGGCCCACGAGCAGTACTTC. This encodes CASSHPQGLLAHEQYF.

The sample holds a few counts of this clone. The genes are TRBV11-2 and TRBJ2-7, with 14 bases fitting TRBD2. Per the germline V gene, CDR1 is SGHAT and CDR2 is FQNNGV. The length of the CDR3 is 16 residues. The ends lost 5 bases at V and 3 bases at J; junction bases unmatched: 6. The CDR3 nucleotides are TGTGCCAGCAGCGAGCGGGGGACTAGCGGGGGCTACGAGCAGTACTTC. It specifies CASSERGTSGGYEQYF.

The V gene is TRBV2, the J gene TRBJ2-3; D may match TRBD1 or TRBD2 (6 bases each). V shed 2 bases and J shed 0 bases, with 18 bases lying between them. Germline-derived CDR1 and CDR2 are SNHLY and FYNNEI. This CDR3 region has 18 residues. The CDR3: CASSEWAGGGTSTDTQYF. CDR3 bases: TGTGCCAGCAGTGAATGGGCCGGGGGCGGAACTAGCACAGATACGCAGTATTTT.